This T cell receptor beta chain was sequenced in a study of cytomegalovirus exposure and HLA in healthy donors. Study observations and caveats: In an earlier analysis, about 87% or about 30%: the productive usage of most TCR beta V segments. 87-base-pair reads could not separate some V segments, including TRBV6-2 and TRBV6-3.

Germline V gene data show CDR1 as SGHNT and CDR2 as YYREEE (reference sequence). This CDR3 is built from 16 residues. Germline trimming cut 2 bases from V and 4 bases from J; bases unmatched to any gene: 10. This clone is a singleton in its sample. Its target is unknown. The primer mix had 60 Vbeta and 13 Jbeta primers. Produced via immunoSEQ multiplex PCR; TCRdb's table is partial and in-frame only. The sample holds over 130,000 clones, approximately 80% seen once. The chain couples TRBV5-4 to TRBJ1-1; 8 positions agree with TRBD1. The origin of this receptor is a man aged 25 to 45 in good health and CMV-seropositive. Sample: PBMCs. This CDR3 is CASSLGGQDRVTEAFF. In DNA form, the CDR3 reads TGTGCCAGCAGCTTAGGGGGACAGGACCGAGTCACTGAAGCTTTCTTT.